What follows are 7 T cell receptor beta chains derived from one specimen sequenced in a study of cytomegalovirus exposure and HLA in healthy donors (dated by TCRdb to about 2017). The library was generated by the immunoSEQ multiplex PCR assay. For the multiplex PCR, a mixture combining 60 forward primers for TCR Vbeta segments and 13 reverse primers for TCR Jbeta segments was used. TCRdb carries this immuneACCESS record with in-frame sequences only. Its versions omit some clonotypes, under half of them owing to an unresolved V gene in the studies checked, with the rest unexplained. The sample table contains about 190,000 clones; only one count was recorded for 79% of them. The ten largest account for about 1.6% of the sample. The sequenced sample consisted of PBMCs. The receptors were gathered from a woman under 30 in good health and CMV-seronegative.

The CDR3 DNA sequence: TGTGCCAGCAGCCAGGGCGGGACAGGGCTGTACGAGCAGTACTTC. It yields the protein CASSQGGTGLYEQYF. V and J are TRBV14 and TRBJ2-7; 9 bases match TRBD1. V shed 3 bases and J 4 bases; nucleotides not matched to a gene: 7. The germline CDR1 and CDR2 sequences are SGHDN and FVKESK. The CDR3 spans 15 residues.

CDR3 DNA sequence: TGTGCCAGCTTGTTCTGGGGCCAATCCTACGAGCAGTACTTC. It specifies CASLFWGQSYEQYF. This chain joins TRBV6-1 and TRBJ2-7; tentatively, D is TRBD1 (5 bases). Trimming pared 8 bases from V and 1 base from J, leaving 15 bases between. This CDR3 has 14 amino acids. CDR1 is MNHNS, CDR2 SASEGT, per germline.

The V and J genes are TRBV7-6 and TRBJ2-7; 11 bases are shared with TRBD1. Germline CDR1 reads SGHVS; CDR2 reads FNYEAQ. This CDR3 comprises 14 residues. V lost 5 bases, J lost 3 bases, and 3 bases stayed unmatched. CDR3 region: CASSTGQGGYEQYF. CDR3 bases: TGTGCCAGCAGCACGGGACAGGGGGGCTACGAGCAGTACTTC.

The J gene is TRBJ2-5, the V gene TRBV5-1; 8 bases are a match to TRBD1. V was pared by 2 bases and J by 5 bases, with 8 bases of the junction left unmatched. Looked up from germline, CDR1 is SGHRS and CDR2 is YFSETQ. This CDR3 comprises 15 residues. CDR3 residues: CASSLRQGHRETQYF. CDR3 bases: TGCGCCAGCAGCTTAAGACAGGGGCATCGGGAGACCCAGTACTTC.

This clone was counted only a few times. This chain uses TRBV19 with TRBJ1-5; 8 bases are a match to TRBD1. Germline-derived CDR1 and CDR2 are LNHDA and SQIVND (reference sequence). CDR3 size: 17 residues. The V gene end was trimmed by 5 bases and the J gene end by 2 bases; junction bases not matched to a gene: 11. This CDR3 reads CASSSLQGARGNQPQHF. The CDR3 DNA follows: TGTGCCAGTAGTTCATTGCAGGGGGCGCGAGGCAATCAGCCCCAGCATTTT.

The chain combines TRBV5-8 with TRBJ2-1, with TRBD2 as a possible D gene (5 bases). Germline-derived CDR1 and CDR2 are SGHTS and YDEGEE. Deletions cut 5 bases from V and 2 bases from J, with 17 bases between. The CDR3 contains 16 residues. As DNA, the CDR3 is TGTGCCAGCAGTCACGGGGAGCGGCGAGCCTACAATGAGCAGTTCTTC. Its translation is CASSHGERRAYNEQFF.

The chain uses TRBV5-1 and TRBJ1-1; D remains ambiguous. The CDR3 covers 14 residues. With 0 bases removed from V and 0 bases from J, the gap between germline ends came to 6 bases. Per germline, CDR1 SGHRS and CDR2 YFSETQ. CDR3: CASSLAQLNTEAFF. CDR3 DNA: TGCGCCAGCAGCTTGGCACAGTTGAACACTGAAGCTTTCTTT.